What follows is one TCR beta chain and its context. This sample stems from a study of technical replicates of blood from several donors. Sequencing was performed with immunoSEQ multiplex PCR; in TCRdb, only in-frame clones are kept and a portion is missing. The data show fewer than 100,000 clones, about 97% seen once. The length of the CDR3 is 14 residues. V lost 6 bases, J lost 4 bases, and 6 bases stayed unmatched. Germline CDR1 is SNHLY and CDR2 is FYNNEI. The source material was T cells isolated from PBMCs. The TCR comes from a human donor in good health. The chain employs TRBV2 and TRBJ1-1; TRBD1 agrees at 9 bases. CDR3: CASRQGARVTEAFF. Here the CDR3 DNA reads TGTGCCAGCAGACAGGGGGCGCGGGTCACTGAAGCTTTCTTT.